This T cell receptor beta chain came from a study of blood T cell repertoires in COVID-19. Turning to the study itself: PBMCs, B-cell-depleted T cells, or T cells provided the cDNA or gDNA that made up the material.

The V gene's germline CDR1 is MDHEN and CDR2 SYDVKM. The CDR3 has 15 amino acids, counting both end residues. Study processing details: Scientists estimated how many nucleated cells there were by amplifying reference gene primers. Method: immunoSEQ multiplex PCR; TCRdb's copy keeps in-frame clones and lacks some. V, J and clone size are taken as reported in that table, and D and trimming were inferred from the DNA itself. The table shows about 75,000 clones, with about 87% occurring only once. For this clone: No DNA is shown, since the ends of the CDR3 on it are uncertain; the CDR3 is the one TCRdb lists.

The origin of this receptor is a human donor in a cohort sampled during active COVID-19. This chain joins TRBV28 and TRBJ1-1. Sequenced: peripheral blood. CDR3 sequence reads: CASTLGTAGSTEAFF.